Below, 7 T cell receptor beta chains from the same sample are listed, as sequenced in a study of blood T cell repertoires in COVID-19. Clones were sequenced by immunoSEQ multiplex PCR, and TCRdb holds only the in-frame ones, with some missing. The sample shows 75,000 to 90,000 clones, around 81% of them seen only once. Sequences were obtained from peripheral blood. The receptors shown here come from a man at least 80 years old with active or convalescent COVID-19.

The genes are TRBV12-3 or TRBV12-4 and TRBJ2-7; a possible D gene is TRBD1 (5 bases). The CDR3 has 12 amino acids. The ends were cut back, 6 bases at V and 4 bases at J, with 10 bases in the middle. CDR3 coding DNA: TGTGCCAGCAGCAAAGACAGTTACGAGCAGTACGTC. Encoded protein: CASSKDSYEQYV.

The rearrangement joins TRBV19 to TRBJ2-4; 12 nucleotides line up with TRBD1. This CDR3 has 15 residues. In germline, CDR1 is LNHDA, CDR2 SQIVND (reference sequence). Trimming took 6 bases from V and 8 from J; bases not matched to a gene: 8. CDR3 region: CASRGTGGLGHIQYF. The CDR3, as DNA: TGTGCCAGTAGGGGGACAGGGGGCCTGGGGCACATTCAGTACTTC.

This rearrangement joins TRBV6-6 to TRBJ2-7; TRBD2 agrees at 9 bases. The CDR3 consists of 16 residues. Trimming took 0 bases from V and 4 from J; bases not matched to a gene: 7. In germline, CDR1 is MNHNY, CDR2 SVGAGI (reference sequence). The CDR3 region has the DNA TGTGCCAGCAGTTACTCGAATTTGCGGGAGGGTTACGAGCAGTACGTC. It translates to CASSYSNLREGYEQYV.

This sequence joins TRBV24-1 and TRBJ2-2; TRBD1 might be the D (7 bases). Germline V lookup: CDR1 KGHDR, CDR2 SFDVKD. V shed 11 bases and J shed 2 bases, with 17 bases lying between them. The length of the CDR3 is 15 residues. The CDR3 is CANRRDSENTGELFF. The CDR3 DNA reads as TGTGCCAATCGGCGGGACAGCGAAAACACCGGGGAGCTGTTTTTT.

The chain recombines TRBV5-6 with TRBJ2-2; 7 bases map to TRBD2. From germline, CDR1 is SGHDT and CDR2 YYEEEE. The CDR3 extends over 15 amino acids. Trimming at V came to 1 base and at J to 5 bases, leaving 5 bases not matched to a gene. The CDR3 spells CASSLSSGGTGELFF. Written as DNA, the CDR3 is TGTGCCAGCAGCTTGTCTAGCGGTGGTACCGGGGAGCTGTTTTTT.

The chain employs TRBV10-1 and TRBJ1-1; D remains ambiguous. V shed 3 bases and J shed 7 bases, with 6 bases lying between them. The CDR3 spans 11 residues. The germline V gene encodes CDR1 WNHNN and CDR2 SYGVQD (reference sequence). CDR3 bases: TGCGCCAGCAGTGACGGTGGTGAAGCTTTCTTT. Amino acids: CASSDGGEAFF.

This clone showed up just a few times. The V call is TRBV18, the J call TRBJ1-5; 8 positions match TRBD1. CDR3 length: 14 residues. The ends lost 5 bases at V and 6 bases at J; junction bases unmatched: 6. CDR1 is KGHSH and CDR2 is LQKENI in the germline V gene. The DNA of the CDR3 is TGTGCCAGCTCAGTCACAGGGGGAGTTCAGCCCCAGCATTTT. It yields the protein CASSVTGGVQPQHF. Full variable domain (missing parts from reference TRBV18 and TRBJ1-5): NAGVMQNPRHLVRRRGQEARLRCSPMKGHSHVYWYRQLPEEGLKFMVYLQKENIIDESGMPKERFSAEFPKEGPSILRIQQVVRGDSAAYFCASSVTGGVQPQHFGDGTRLSIL.